The T cell receptor (beta chain) described here comes from a study of graft-versus-host responses after intestinal transplantation. This table comes from immunoSEQ multiplex PCR, and its TCRdb copy is limited to in-frame clones, with some not included. The sample includes around 100,000 clones, 85% to 95% of them seen just once. The CDR3 length is 18 residues. The J segment lost 2 bases and the V segment lost 3 bases, leaving 13 bases of the junction unmatched. Germline V gene lookup returns CDR1 KGHSH and CDR2 LQKENI. A word on this clone: The antigen remains undetermined.

This sequence originates from a human donor who was the organ donor for an intestinal transplant. The J gene is TRBJ2-7, the V gene TRBV18; 10 bases map to TRBD2. The sequencing here drew on unstimulated CD4+ T cells sorted from spleen or lymph node cells, taken before transplant. CDR3 nucleotide sequence: TGTGCCAGCTCACCGGGCAGGGGGCTGAGCGGGGGGGCCTACGAGCAGTACTTC. It translates to CASSPGRGLSGGAYEQYF.